This note documents a single TCR beta chain sequence. What it recognizes is unknown. The data stem from a study of shared clonotypes between healthy human individuals. Naive CD4+ cells were CD45RA-selected; the remaining cells were memory. Germline-derived CDR1 and CDR2 are SGHTA and FQGTGA. Trimming shortened V by 6 bases and J by 3 bases, and 15 bases separated the two germline ends. The CDR3 is 15 residues long. Study-level findings and limits: Non-shared clonotypes had lower generation probabilities than clonotypes shared by all four sorted-subset donors.

Sequenced by immunoSEQ multiplex PCR; TCRdb stores in-frame clones only, minus some. The sample yields fewer than 2.5 million clones, over 85% seen once. Sequencing was performed on naive CD4+ T cells from PBMCs. Indicated subset: CD45RA+ positively selected. The chain links TRBV7-3 to TRBJ1-3; D may be TRBD1 (6 bases). This TCR came from a man younger than 30 in good health. Some clones in this sample may be carry-over from other donors' samples. The CDR3 spells CASSLQGGNGNTIYF. The CDR3 DNA sequence: TGTGCCAGCAGTTTACAGGGCGGGAATGGAAACACCATATATTTT.